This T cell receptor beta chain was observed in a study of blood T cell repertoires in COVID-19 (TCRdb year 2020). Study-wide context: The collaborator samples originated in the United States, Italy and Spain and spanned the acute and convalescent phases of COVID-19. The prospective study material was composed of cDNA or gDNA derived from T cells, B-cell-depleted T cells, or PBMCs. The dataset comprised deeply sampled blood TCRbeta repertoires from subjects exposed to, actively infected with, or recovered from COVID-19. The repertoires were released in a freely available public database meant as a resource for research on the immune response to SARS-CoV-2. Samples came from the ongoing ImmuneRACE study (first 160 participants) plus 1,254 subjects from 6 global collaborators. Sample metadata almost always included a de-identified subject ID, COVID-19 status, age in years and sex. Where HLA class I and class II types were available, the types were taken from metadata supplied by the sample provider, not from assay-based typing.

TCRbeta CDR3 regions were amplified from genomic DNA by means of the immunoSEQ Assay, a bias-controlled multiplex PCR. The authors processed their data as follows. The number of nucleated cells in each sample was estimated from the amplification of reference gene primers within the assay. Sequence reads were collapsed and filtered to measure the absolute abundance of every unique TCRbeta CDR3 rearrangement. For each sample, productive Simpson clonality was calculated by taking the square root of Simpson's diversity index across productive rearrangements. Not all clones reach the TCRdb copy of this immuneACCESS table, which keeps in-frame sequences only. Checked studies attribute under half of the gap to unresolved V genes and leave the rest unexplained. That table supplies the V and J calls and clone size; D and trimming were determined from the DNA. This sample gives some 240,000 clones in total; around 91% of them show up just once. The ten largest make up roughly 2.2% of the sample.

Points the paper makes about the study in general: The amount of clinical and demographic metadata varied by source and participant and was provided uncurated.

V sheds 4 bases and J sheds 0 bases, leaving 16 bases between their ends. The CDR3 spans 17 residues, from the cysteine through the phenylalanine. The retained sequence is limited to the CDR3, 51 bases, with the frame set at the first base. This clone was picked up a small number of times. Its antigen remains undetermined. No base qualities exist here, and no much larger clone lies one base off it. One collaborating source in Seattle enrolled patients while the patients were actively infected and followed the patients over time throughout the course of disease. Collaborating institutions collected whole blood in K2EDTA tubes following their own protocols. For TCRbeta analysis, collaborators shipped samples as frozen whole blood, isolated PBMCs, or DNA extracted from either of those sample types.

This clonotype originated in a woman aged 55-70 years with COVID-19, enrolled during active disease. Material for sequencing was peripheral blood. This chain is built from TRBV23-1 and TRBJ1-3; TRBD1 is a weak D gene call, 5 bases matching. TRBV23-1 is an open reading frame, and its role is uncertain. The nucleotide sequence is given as TGCGCCAGCAGTCTACGGGGGACGCAGAGCTCTGGAAACACCATATATTTT. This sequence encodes CASSLRGTQSSGNTIYF.